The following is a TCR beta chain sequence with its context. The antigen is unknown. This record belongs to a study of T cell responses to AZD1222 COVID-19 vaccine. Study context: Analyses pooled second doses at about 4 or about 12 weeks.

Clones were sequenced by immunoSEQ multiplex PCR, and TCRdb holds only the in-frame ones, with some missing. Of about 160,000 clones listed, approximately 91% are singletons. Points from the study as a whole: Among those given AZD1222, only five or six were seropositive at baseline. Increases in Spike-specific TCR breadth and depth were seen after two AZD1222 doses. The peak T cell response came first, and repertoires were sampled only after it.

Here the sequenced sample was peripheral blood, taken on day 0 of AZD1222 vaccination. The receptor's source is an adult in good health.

The CDR3 loop reads CASSSKSGVGFNEQFF. The CDR3 DNA is TGTGCCAGCAGCTCCAAGAGCGGGGTGGGTTTCAATGAGCAGTTCTTC. The chain carries TRBV7-9 and TRBJ2-1, with TRBD2 matching over 7 bases. CDR1 and CDR2 (germline): SEHNR, FQNEAQ (reference sequence). The CDR3 is made up of 16 amino acids. The ends lost 4 bases at V and 6 bases at J; junction bases unmatched: 12.